The 9 T cell receptor beta chains in this list originate from one sample, sequenced in a study of shared clonotypes between healthy human individuals. Method: immunoSEQ multiplex PCR; TCRdb's copy keeps in-frame clones and lacks some. The sample consists of approximately 640,000 clones, around 72% of them appearing once. Sequencing was performed on memory CD4+ T cells sorted from blood. The subset here: CD45RA-negative fraction. These receptors were collected from a woman aged 25 to 39 in good health.

This clone was seen once. This rearrangement joins TRBV5-4 to TRBJ2-1; TRBD2 aligns across 7 bases. The CDR3 has 16 amino acids. V lost 4 bases and J lost 8; bases outside the gene matches: 15. The V gene's germline CDR1 is SGHNT and CDR2 YYREEE (reference sequence). CDR3: CASSPGGSGTGYEQFF. The CDR3 coding sequence is TGTGCCAGCAGCCCCGGCGGGAGCGGGACTGGGTATGAGCAGTTCTTC.

This clone was counted between two and nine times. The chain is built from TRBV11-3 and TRBJ1-2; D may be TRBD1 (5 bases). Between the trimmed V and J ends, which lost 5 bases and 6 bases, there was a span of 25 bases. There are 17 residues in the CDR3. CDR1 and CDR2 from the germline V gene are SGHNT and YENEEA. For the CDR3, the DNA is TGTGCCAGCAGCGGTAGATGGTGCAGGGTGAGGCCTCATGGCTACACCTTC. Its translation is CASSGRWCRVRPHGYTF. The full variable domain, in which reference TRBV11-3 and TRBJ1-2 provide the parts outside the CDR3, is EAGVVQSPRYKIIEKKQPVAFWCNPISGHNTLYWYLQNLGQGPELLIRYENEEAVDDSQLPKDRFSAERLKGVDSTLKIQPAELGDSAVYLCASSGRWCRVRPHGYTFGSGTRLTVV.

The chain couples TRBV2 to TRBJ2-1, with 7 bases aligning to TRBD2. CDR1 SNHLY and CDR2 FYNNEI come from the germline V gene. CDR3 size: 17 residues. The trim removed 3 bases at V and 7 bases at J, leaving 15 bases unmatched. CDR3 residues: CASSDTLGGRGVNEQFF. The CDR3 nucleotides read TGTGCCAGCAGTGATACCTTGGGAGGGAGAGGGGTAAATGAGCAGTTCTTC.

This clone has a single count. V and J are TRBV5-4 and TRBJ1-1; 11 nucleotides line up with TRBD1. Germline values: CDR1 SGHNT, CDR2 YYREEE (reference sequence). J lost 1 base, V lost 4 bases, and 12 bases had no gene match. The CDR3 spans 18 residues. The DNA for the CDR3 is TGTGCCAGCAGCCATCCCGGGACAGGGGGTTGGGGGAACACTGAAGCTTTCTTT. This sequence encodes CASSHPGTGGWGNTEAFF.

This clone has just a few counts. The chain has TRBV6-5 and TRBJ2-2, with 9 bases fitting TRBD1. This CDR3 contains 15 residues. Germline lookup yields CDR1 MNHEY and CDR2 SVGAGI. The V and J ends lost 2 bases and 6 bases, in that order; junction bases with no gene match: 4. The CDR3 loop is CASSYGQGRAGELFF. CDR3 bases: TGTGCCAGCAGTTACGGACAGGGGAGAGCCGGGGAGCTGTTTTTT.

This rearrangement joins TRBV30 to TRBJ2-3; 7 bases fit TRBD2. Germline V gene lookup returns CDR1 GTSNPN and CDR2 SVGIG (reference sequence). The CDR3 totals 14 residues. V lost 1 base and J lost 1; bases outside the gene matches: 2. CDR3 protein: CAWSGGLGTDTQYF. Written as DNA, the CDR3 is TGTGCCTGGAGTGGAGGACTAGGCACAGATACGCAGTATTTT.

The V and J genes are TRBV5-4 and TRBJ2-1; D is perhaps TRBD1 (6 bases). The V end was cut by 4 bases, the J end by 4 bases, with 15 bases between. Germline assignment: CDR1 SGHNT and CDR2 YYREEE (reference sequence). This CDR3 has 15 amino acids. CDR3 sequence reads: CASSQSRGAYNEQFF. CDR3 bases: TGTGCCAGCAGCCAATCCAGGGGCGCGTACAATGAGCAGTTCTTC. The full variable domain, with the rest looked up from reference TRBV5-4 and TRBJ2-1, is ETGVTQSPTHLIKTRGQQVTLRCSSQSGHNTVSWYQQALGQGPQFIFQYYREEENGRGNFPPRFSGLQFPNYSSELNVNALELDDSALYLCASSQSRGAYNEQFFGPGTRLTVL.

The V call is TRBV7-9, the J call TRBJ1-5, with 9 bases aligning to TRBD1. Per the germline V gene, CDR1 is SEHNR and CDR2 is FQNEAQ (reference sequence). The V segment lost 5 bases and the J segment 4 bases; nucleotides outside the gene matches: 6. CDR3 length: 15 residues. The CDR3: CASSPGQGLNQPQHF. The CDR3, as DNA: TGTGCCAGCAGCCCGGGACAGGGATTAAATCAGCCCCAGCATTTT.

The chain recombines TRBV2 with TRBJ1-5; D remains unclear. The germline V gene has CDR1 SNHLY and CDR2 FYNNEI. The CDR3 extends over 13 amino acids. The V end was cut by 6 bases, the J end by 2 bases, with 8 bases between. The CDR3 nucleotides are TGTGCCAGCAGGATCGAAGGCAATCAGCCCCAGCATTTT. It translates to CASRIEGNQPQHF.